Listed below are T cell receptor beta chains from one sample, sequenced in a study of T cells in Graves' hyperthyroidism and ophthalmopathy. Via MiXCR, TCRdb re-called the multiplex PCR reads, giving one row per CDR3 protein. The sample yields some 550,000 distinct CDR3 sequences, approximately 16% seen once. The sequenced sample consisted of blood. These receptors originate from a woman aged 40 to 50 with Graves' ophthalmopathy. Each CDR3 is given with its conserved first and last residue. The D gene is left open where the match is weak. Expanded clones get a size class; other rows say once, few or many, or leave the size out.

j_call v_call clone_size d_call cdr3_nt cdr3_aa
TRBJ2-7 TRBV2 . . TGTGCCAGCAGGGCCGGGACACAATCCTACGAGCAGTACTTC CASRAGTQSYEQYF
TRBJ1-2 TRBV20-1 few . TGCAGTGCCCAGAAGGGTTTGGTTAACTATGGCTACACCTTC CSAQKGLVNYGYTF
TRBJ2-1 TRBV20-1 many . TGCAGTGCTAGTTCGACAGGACATAACAATGAGCAGTTCTTC CSASSTGHNNEQFF
TRBJ2-7 TRBV20-1 . . TGCAGTGCTAGAAGTAGGGATAATCCCTACGAGCAGTACTTC CSARSRDNPYEQYF
TRBJ1-6 TRBV5-1 few . TGCGCCAGCAGCTGGCAGCCGGGACAAAACTCCTATAATTCACCCCTCCACTTT CASSWQPGQNSYNSPLHF
TRBJ1-1 TRBV5-4 . . TGTGCCAGCAGAACAGGGTCGGTTGAGACTGAAGCTTTCTTT CASRTGSVETEAFF
TRBJ2-1 TRBV6-5 many TRBD1 TGTGCCAGCAGTTACTCAGGGGACAGGGTCAATGAGCAGTTCTTC CASSYSGDRVNEQFF
TRBJ1-1 TRBV2 many . TGTGCCAGCAGTGTGGGACGGATGAACACTGAAGCTTTCTTT CASSVGRMNTEAFF
TRBJ2-7 TRBV7-8 few TRBD1 TGTGCCAGCAGCTCGTACCGGGACAGGTACGAGCAGTACTTC CASSSYRDRYEQYF
TRBJ2-1 TRBV7-9 . TRBD2 TGTGCCAGCAGTTCCCGGGGGGGGGGGGGGGCCGCGGGCTCCTACAATGAGCAGTTCTTC CASSSRGGGGAAGSYNEQFF
TRBJ1-1 TRBV2 many TRBD1 TGTGCCAGCAGTTACAGGGGTGGGACTGAAGCTTTCTTT CASSYRGGTEAFF
TRBJ2-1 TRBV12-3/TRBV12-4 . TRBD2 TGTGCCAGCAGTTTGGGCCTAGCGGGACCGTCTCAAAATGAGCAGTTCTTC CASSLGLAGPSQNEQFF
TRBJ2-3 TRBV6-1 . TRBD2 TGTGCCAGCAGTGAAGCTAGCGGGGGGGCCACAGATACGCAGTATTTT CASSEASGGATDTQYF
TRBJ2-3 TRBV20-1 many TRBD2 TGCAGTGCCCTCGGACTAGCGGGAGGGCTGGAGGACAGGGCAGATACGCAGTATTTT CSALGLAGGLEDRADTQYF
TRBJ1-5 TRBV19 . TRBD1 TGTGCCAGTAGAACCCGGACAGGAGGCAATCAGCCCCAGCATTTT CASRTRTGGNQPQHF
TRBJ2-7 TRBV27 many . TGTGCCAGCTTGGAGCGGCCCTACGAGCAGTACTTC CASLERPYEQYF
TRBJ2-5 TRBV18 many . TGTGCCAGCTCACGGGAGGCGGTGGAGACCCAGTACTTC CASSREAVETQYF
TRBJ2-2 TRBV20-1 . TRBD2 TGCAGTGCCCTAGCGGGAGACACCGGGGAGCTGTTTTTT CSALAGDTGELFF
TRBJ1-5 TRBV7-8 . . TGTGCCAGCAGCCTCGAACGGAACAATCAGCCCCAGCATTTT CASSLERNNQPQHF
TRBJ2-5 TRBV3-1 many . TGTGCCAGCAGCCAACTCTACCGGGACTCAGAGACCCAGTACTTC CASSQLYRDSETQYF
TRBJ1-2 TRBV10-3 few . TGTGCCATCAGTGACGGCTCCAGGAACTATGGCTACACCTTC CAISDGSRNYGYTF
TRBJ1-2 TRBV27 . . TGTGCCAGCAGTCCCTTAAGACAGTCTAACTATGGCTACACCTTC CASSPLRQSNYGYTF
TRBJ2-1 TRBV30 . . TGTGCCTTCCAAGGGACTCCCCAAAAGGTTTACAATGAGCAGTTCTTC CAFQGTPQKVYNEQFF
TRBJ2-5 TRBV20-1 few TRBD2 TGCAGTGCTAGAGTCAGGGCGGCGGGAGAGTTAGAGACCCAGTACTTC CSARVRAAGELETQYF
TRBJ2-3 TRBV18 many . TGTGCCAGCTCACCACCTAGCTGGACAGATACGCAGTATTTT CASSPPSWTDTQYF
TRBJ1-5 TRBV7-9 few TRBD1 TGTGCCAGCAGCTCCCAGACAGGGTTGGGCAATCAGCCCCAGCATTTT CASSSQTGLGNQPQHF
TRBJ2-7 TRBV20-1 . . TGCAGTGCTGGTAGGGAGCAGTACTTC CSAGREQYF
TRBJ1-3 TRBV20-1 . . TGCAGTGCTAGAGATGTCACAGGCCTTAGCTCTGGAAACACCATATATTTT CSARDVTGLSSGNTIYF
TRBJ2-2 TRBV10-1 . TRBD1 TGCGCCAGCAGCAGGGACAGAAACGGGGAGCTGTTTTTT CASSRDRNGELFF
TRBJ2-2 TRBV2 . TRBD2 TGTGCCAGCAGTGAGGGGACTAGCGGGAACGTCGTGTTTGGGGAGCTGTTTTTT CASSEGTSGNVVFGELFF
TRBJ2-1 TRBV2 . . TGTGCCATTGATGCGGGAACCTACAATGAGCAGTTCTTC CAIDAGTYNEQFF
TRBJ1-1 TRBV11-2 many . TGTGCCAGCAGCTTCACGGGGAGGGTGAACACTGAAGCTTTCTTT CASSFTGRVNTEAFF
TRBJ2-1 TRBV6-1 . TRBD2 TGTGCCAGCAGTGAAGGCGTAGGACTAGCGGGACCCAATGAGCAGTTCTTC CASSEGVGLAGPNEQFF
TRBJ2-5 TRBV12-3/TRBV12-4 many . TGTGCCAGCAGGACCAACGAAGAGACCCAGTACTTC CASRTNEETQYF
TRBJ2-3 TRBV11-2 many . TGTGCCAGCAGCCCCCAATTGGGGACGCAGTATTTT CASSPQLGTQYF
TRBJ2-1 TRBV4-1 . TRBD2 TGCGCCAGCAGCCAAGACTGGAGCGCTAGCGGGAGACAGAATGAGCAGTTCTTC CASSQDWSASGRQNEQFF
TRBJ2-3 TRBV6-1 few TRBD2 TGTGCCAGCAGCCCCTTGCGCCACGGGGGGGATAGGACAGATACGCAGTATTTT CASSPLRHGGDRTDTQYF
TRBJ2-1 TRBV9 few TRBD2 TGTGCCAGCAGCCCTCTTACCGGGACTAGCGGGCACAATGAGCAGTTCTTC CASSPLTGTSGHNEQFF
TRBJ2-5 TRBV5-1 many TRBD1 TGCGCCAGCAGCCAAGCGCTAAACCAAGGGACAGGAGAAGAGACCCAGTACTTC CASSQALNQGTGEETQYF
TRBJ1-5 TRBV30 many TRBD1 TGTGCCTGGAGTTGGACAGGGGGAAGTCAGCCCCAGCATTTT CAWSWTGGSQPQHF
TRBJ2-5 TRBV12-5 . . TGTGCTAGTGGTCCAAAGGGGACCCAGTACTTC CASGPKGTQYF
TRBJ2-7 TRBV20-1 . . TGCAGTGCTGCCTTGGGTACGGTGTTGCAGTACTTC CSAALGTVLQYF
TRBJ2-7 TRBV3-1 many . TGTGCCAGCAGTCCTACTAGAACATTATACGAGCAGTACTTC CASSPTRTLYEQYF
TRBJ1-6 TRBV5-4 . TRBD1 TGTGCCAGCAGCAGATCGACAGGGGAGCAACCCCTCCACTTT CASSRSTGEQPLHF
TRBJ2-2 TRBV28 many TRBD1 TGTGCCAGCAGTTCTACAGGGGGCTGGGGGGAGCTGTTTTTT CASSSTGGWGELFF
TRBJ2-3 TRBV3-1 few TRBD2 TGTGCCAGCAGCCAAGAAACGACTAGCCCAAACCTTGGGGATACGCAGTATTTT CASSQETTSPNLGDTQYF
TRBJ2-1 TRBV28 many TRBD2 TGTGCCAGCACCTCGCGTAGCGGGAACTACAATGAGCAGTTCTTC CASTSRSGNYNEQFF
TRBJ2-1 TRBV20-1 . . TGCAGTGCTAGAGATTTTCGGACGGCTTACAATGAGCAGTTCTTC CSARDFRTAYNEQFF
TRBJ1-1 TRBV9 many . TGTGCCAGCAGCGACGACATCAACACTGAAGCTTTCTTT CASSDDINTEAFF
TRBJ1-1 TRBV11-1 many . TGTGCCAGCAGCGCAGGGCATCAGGACACTGAAGCTTTCTTT CASSAGHQDTEAFF
TRBJ2-3 TRBV18 few TRBD2 TGTGCCAGCCTAGGACTAGCGGGGCCACCGGGAGATACGCAGTATTTT CASLGLAGPPGDTQYF
TRBJ2-3 TRBV29-1 . . TGCAGCGTTGAAGGCGGTAACAGGGTTCGGGCAGATACGCAGTATTTT CSVEGGNRVRADTQYF
TRBJ2-5 TRBV5-1 few TRBD2 TGCGCCAGCAGCTTGTGGGTAGCGGGATATGAGACCCAGTACTTC CASSLWVAGYETQYF
TRBJ1-2 TRBV5-1 many . TGCGCCAGCAGCCAGACATTCAAGGATGGCTACACCTTC CASSQTFKDGYTF
TRBJ1-1 TRBV2 many . TGTGCCAGCAGTGAAGGGAAAATGAGTTACCGCACTGAAGCTTTCTTT CASSEGKMSYRTEAFF
TRBJ1-1 TRBV6-2/TRBV6-3 few . TGTGCCAGCACCAAGGGGGACAAGAACACTGAAGCTTTCTTT CASTKGDKNTEAFF
TRBJ1-2 TRBV30 many TRBD1 TGTGCCTGGAGGGAGCCGACAGGGATTCGTGGCTACACCTTC CAWREPTGIRGYTF
TRBJ2-7 TRBV6-1 many . TGTGCCAGCAAAGCAACGAGCCTCGGGTCCTACGAGCAGTACTTC CASKATSLGSYEQYF